This T cell receptor beta chain was captured in a study of control samples from healthy donors and cancer patients. CDR1 is KGHSH and CDR2 is LQKENI in the germline V gene. CDR3 length: 17 amino acids. Deletions cut 3 bases from V and 3 bases from J, with 19 bases between. The assay was immunoSEQ multiplex PCR, and TCRdb's table has in-frame clones only and misses some. This table has about 100,000 clones, roughly 90% appearing once. The clonotype comes from a woman between 45 and 60 years old in good health. The sample taken for sequencing was blood. The rearrangement joins TRBV18 to TRBJ2-3; weak D call: TRBD1 (5 bases). The CDR3 DNA reads as TGTGCCAGCTCACCGGGTCCCCACCAGGGAAATACAGATACGCAGTATTTT. Translating gives CASSPGPHQGNTDTQYF.